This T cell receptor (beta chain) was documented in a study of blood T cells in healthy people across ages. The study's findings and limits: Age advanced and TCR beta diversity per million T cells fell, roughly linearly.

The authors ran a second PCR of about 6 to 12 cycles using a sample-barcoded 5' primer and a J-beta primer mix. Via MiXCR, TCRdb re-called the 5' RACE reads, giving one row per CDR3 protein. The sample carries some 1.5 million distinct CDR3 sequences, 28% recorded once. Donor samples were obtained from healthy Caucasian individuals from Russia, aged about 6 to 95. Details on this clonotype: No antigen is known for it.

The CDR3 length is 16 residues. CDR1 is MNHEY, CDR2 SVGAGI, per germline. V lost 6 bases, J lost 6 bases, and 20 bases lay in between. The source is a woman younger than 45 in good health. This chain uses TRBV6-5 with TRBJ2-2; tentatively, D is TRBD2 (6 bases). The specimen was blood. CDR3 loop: CASRPRDFQTAGELFF. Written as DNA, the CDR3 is TGTGCCAGCAGGCCGCGGGACTTTCAAACCGCCGGGGAGCTGTTTTTT.